This T cell receptor beta chain derives from a study of T cell responses to AZD1222 COVID-19 vaccine. Using immunoSEQ multiplex PCR, the repertoire was profiled, and TCRdb retains in-frame clones only, with some absent. The sample has fewer than 110,000 clones, less than 95% seen once. This CDR3 has 15 amino acids. Between the trimmed V and J ends, which lost 5 bases and 8 bases, there was a span of 17 bases. Per germline, CDR1 SGHRS and CDR2 YFSETQ. This clone has a single count. The chain joins TRBV5-1 to TRBJ1-6; D may be TRBD1 (5 bases). The sequences come from peripheral blood, collected on day 0 of AZD1222 vaccination. The sequence was collected from an adult in good health. Here the CDR3 DNA reads TGCGCCAGCAGATTACCGGGTCCGGGGGATTCACCCCTCCACTTT. Its protein is CASRLPGPGDSPLHF.